The clone carrying this T cell receptor beta chain was counted a few times. This specimen belongs to a study of blood T cells in healthy people across ages. The use of a sample-barcoded 5' primer and a J-beta primer mix characterized a second PCR of roughly 6 to 11 cycles. TCRdb reprocessed the 5' RACE reads with MiXCR, giving one entry per CDR3 protein. The sample carries about 780,000 distinct CDR3 sequences, roughly 46% recorded once. Each sample yielded at least 6 micrograms of PBMC total RNA. Germline V gives CDR1 SGHVS, CDR2 FNYEAQ. Losses at the gene ends were 5 bases for V and 0 bases for J; bases not matched to a gene: 10. This CDR3 region has 16 residues.

V usage is TRBV7-6 and J usage is TRBJ2-7, with 7 bases matching TRBD1. The specimen sequenced was blood. The TCR comes from an elderly man in good health. Here the CDR3 reads CASSPWTGSNSYEQYF. In DNA form, the CDR3 reads TGTGCCAGCAGCCCCTGGACAGGCTCGAACTCCTACGAGCAGTACTTC.